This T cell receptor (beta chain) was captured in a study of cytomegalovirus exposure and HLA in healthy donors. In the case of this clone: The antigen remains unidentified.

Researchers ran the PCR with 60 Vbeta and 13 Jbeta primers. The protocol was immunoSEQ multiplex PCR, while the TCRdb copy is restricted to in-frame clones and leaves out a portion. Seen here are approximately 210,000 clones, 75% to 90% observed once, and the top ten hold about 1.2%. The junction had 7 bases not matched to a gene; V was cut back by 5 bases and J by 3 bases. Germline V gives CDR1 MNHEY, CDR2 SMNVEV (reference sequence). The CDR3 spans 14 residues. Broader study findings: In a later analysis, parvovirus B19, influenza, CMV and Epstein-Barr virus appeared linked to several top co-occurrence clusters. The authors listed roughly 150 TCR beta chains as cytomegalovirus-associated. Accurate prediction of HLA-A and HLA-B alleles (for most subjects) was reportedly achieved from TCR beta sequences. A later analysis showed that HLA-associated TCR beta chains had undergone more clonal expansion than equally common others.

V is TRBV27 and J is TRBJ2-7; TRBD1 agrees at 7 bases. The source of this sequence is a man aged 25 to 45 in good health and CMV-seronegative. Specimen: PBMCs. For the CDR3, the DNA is TGTGCCAGCAGTCTATACCGGGACAGCTACGAGCAGTACTTC. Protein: CASSLYRDSYEQYF.